The source of this T cell receptor beta chain is a study of CD8+CD57+ T cells in acquired aplastic anemia. In the study overall: DNA from sorted CD4+ and CD8+ cells averaged roughly 3.2 ug.

Trimming took 4 bases from V and 8 from J, leaving 11 bases between them. The CDR3 runs to 12 residues. CDR1 is SQVTM and CDR2 is ANQGSEA in the germline V gene. Profiles of TCR beta VDJ and CDR3 were generated from a genomic DNA template. A single record per CDR3 protein comes from TCRdb applying MiXCR to the reads. The table includes 450,000 to 550,000 distinct CDR3 sequences, 25% to 40% detected once. This clonotype was seen many times. CD8+CD57+ cell expansion, shown by flow cytometry, had occurred in the patients selected for sequencing. Patients were treatment-naive when blood was sampled. Sequences were obtained from sorted CD4+, CD8+, or CD8+CD57+ T cells (not recorded which) from PBMCs. The chain joins TRBV29-1 to TRBJ1-4; D possibly corresponds to TRBD1 (6 bases). The clonotype originates from a human donor with aplastic anemia. DNA for the CDR3: TGCAGCGTTGCCCACAGGGAGGAAAAACTGTTTTTT. This translates into CSVAHREEKLFF.